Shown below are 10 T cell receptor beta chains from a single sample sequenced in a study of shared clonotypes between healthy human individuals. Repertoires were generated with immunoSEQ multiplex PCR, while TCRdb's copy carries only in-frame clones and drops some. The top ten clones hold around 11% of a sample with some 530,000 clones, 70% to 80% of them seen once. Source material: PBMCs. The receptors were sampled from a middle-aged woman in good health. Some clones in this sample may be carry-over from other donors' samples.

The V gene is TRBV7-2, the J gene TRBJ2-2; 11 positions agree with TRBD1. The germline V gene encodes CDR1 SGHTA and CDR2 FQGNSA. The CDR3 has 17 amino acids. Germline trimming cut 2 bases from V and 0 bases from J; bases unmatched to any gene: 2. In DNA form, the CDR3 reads TGTGCCAGCAGCTTAAAGGACAGGGGGCCGAACACCGGGGAGCTGTTTTTT. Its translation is CASSLKDRGPNTGELFF. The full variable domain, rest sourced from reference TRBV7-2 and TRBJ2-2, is GAGVSQSPSNKVTEKGKDVELRCDPISGHTALYWYRQSLGQGLEFLIYFQGNSAPDKSGLPSDRFSAERTGGSVSTLTIQRTQQEDSAVYLCASSLKDRGPNTGELFFGEGSRLTVL.

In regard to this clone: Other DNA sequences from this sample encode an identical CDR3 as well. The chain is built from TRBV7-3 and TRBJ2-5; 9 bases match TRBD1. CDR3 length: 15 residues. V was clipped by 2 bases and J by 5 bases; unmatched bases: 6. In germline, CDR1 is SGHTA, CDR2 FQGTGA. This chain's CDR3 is CASSLGGQGGETQYF. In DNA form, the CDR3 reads TGTGCCAGCAGCTTAGGGGGACAGGGTGGGGAGACCCAGTACTTC.

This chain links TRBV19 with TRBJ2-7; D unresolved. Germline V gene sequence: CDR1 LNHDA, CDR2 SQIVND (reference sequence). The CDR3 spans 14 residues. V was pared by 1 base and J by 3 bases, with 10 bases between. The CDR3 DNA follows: TGTGCCAGTAGTATAGGGGGTTATCACTACGAGCAGTACTTC. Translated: CASSIGGYHYEQYF. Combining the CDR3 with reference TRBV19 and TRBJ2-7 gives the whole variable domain DGGITQSPKYLFRKEGQNVTLSCEQNLNHDAMYWYRQDPGQGLRLIYYSQIVNDFQKGDIAEGYSVSREKKESFPLTVTSAQKNPTAFYLCASSIGGYHYEQYFGPGTRLTVT.

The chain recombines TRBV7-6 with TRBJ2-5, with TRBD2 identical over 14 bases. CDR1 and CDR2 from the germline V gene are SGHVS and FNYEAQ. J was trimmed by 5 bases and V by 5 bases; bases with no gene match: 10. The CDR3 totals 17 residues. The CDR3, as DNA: TGTGCCAGCAGCCCGGGACTAGCGGGAGTTAGTTCGGAGACCCAGTACTTC. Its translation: CASSPGLAGVSSETQYF.

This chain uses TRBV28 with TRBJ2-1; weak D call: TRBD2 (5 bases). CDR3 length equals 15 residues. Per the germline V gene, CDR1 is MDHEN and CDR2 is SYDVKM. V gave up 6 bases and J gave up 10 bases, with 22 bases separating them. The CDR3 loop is CASSPIAPVAGEQFF. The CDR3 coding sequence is TGTGCCAGCAGCCCTATAGCGCCCGTTGCCGGAGAGCAGTTCTTC.

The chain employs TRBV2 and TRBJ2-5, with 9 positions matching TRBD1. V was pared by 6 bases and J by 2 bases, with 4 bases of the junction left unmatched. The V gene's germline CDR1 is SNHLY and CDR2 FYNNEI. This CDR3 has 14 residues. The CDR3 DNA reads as TGTGCCAGCAGCGAACAGGGGGCTCAAGAGACCCAGTACTTC. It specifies CASSEQGAQETQYF. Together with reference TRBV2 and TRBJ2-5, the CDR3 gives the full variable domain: EPEVTQTPSHQVTQMGQEVILRCVPISNHLYFYWYRQILGQKVEFLVSFYNNEISEKSEIFDDQFSVERPDGSNFTLKIRSTKLEDSAMYFCASSEQGAQETQYFGPGTRLLVL.

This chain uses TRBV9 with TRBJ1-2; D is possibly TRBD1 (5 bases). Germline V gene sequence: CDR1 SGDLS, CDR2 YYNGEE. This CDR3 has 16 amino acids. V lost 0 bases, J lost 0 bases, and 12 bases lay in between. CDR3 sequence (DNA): TGTGCCAGCAGCGTAGCCGGGGCCGCTTCTAACTATGGCTACACCTTC. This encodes CASSVAGAASNYGYTF.

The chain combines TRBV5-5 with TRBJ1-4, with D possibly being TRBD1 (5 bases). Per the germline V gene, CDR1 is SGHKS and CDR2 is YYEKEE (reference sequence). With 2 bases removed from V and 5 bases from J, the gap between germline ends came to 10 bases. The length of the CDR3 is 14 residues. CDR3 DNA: TGTGCCAGCAGCTTCCCGGGACGGAATGAAAAACTGTTTTTT. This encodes CASSFPGRNEKLFF.

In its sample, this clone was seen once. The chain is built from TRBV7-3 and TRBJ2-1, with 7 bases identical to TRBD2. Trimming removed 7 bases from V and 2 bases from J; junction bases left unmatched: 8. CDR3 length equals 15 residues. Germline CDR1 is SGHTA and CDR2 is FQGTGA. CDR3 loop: CASKQTSEAYNEQFF. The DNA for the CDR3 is TGTGCCAGCAAGCAAACTAGCGAGGCCTACAATGAGCAGTTCTTC.

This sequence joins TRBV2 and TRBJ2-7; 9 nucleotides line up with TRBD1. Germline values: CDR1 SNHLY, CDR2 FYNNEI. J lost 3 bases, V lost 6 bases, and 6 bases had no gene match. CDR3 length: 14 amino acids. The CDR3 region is CASSGTGLRYEQYF. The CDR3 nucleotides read TGTGCCAGCAGCGGGACAGGGTTGCGCTACGAGCAGTACTTC.